Below, 27 T cell receptor beta chains from the same sample are listed, as sequenced in a study of post-analysis software for immune sequencing data (dated by TCRdb to between 2014 and 2016). Here is what the overall study found, with its caveats: Significantly higher frequencies in patients than in controls were found for about 5 TRBV segments, including TRBV5-6, TRBV5-1 and TRBV20-1.

Their specific antigens are unknown. The library was obtained by PCR. The instrument was an Illumina HiSeq 2500. To reduce PCR and sequencing biases, unique molecular identifiers were incorporated into the TCR beta cDNA libraries. In-frame beta chains were kept once TCRdb had trimmed the public reads at Q25 with fastp and called clones with MiXCR. All rows with the same CDR3 protein become a single entry with the most common DNA and genes. The sample table records approximately 630,000 distinct CDR3 sequences; around 60% of these occur just once. Roughly 10% of the sample lies in the top ten. Input material: blood. All receptors derive from a girl between 2 and 10 years old with multiple sclerosis.

This rearrangement joins TRBV5-1 to TRBJ2-3; TRBD1 is a possible D gene (5 bases). The CDR3 totals 14 residues. Trimming took off 2 bases at V and 6 bases at J, with 13 bases between the two ends. Germline V gene lookup returns CDR1 SGHRS and CDR2 YFSETQ. In nucleotides, the CDR3 is TGCGCCAGCAGCTTTCAGGGTCAGGAGGATACGCAGTATTTT. This gives the protein CASSFQGQEDTQYF.

This sequence joins TRBV12-3 or TRBV12-4 and TRBJ2-5; weak D call: TRBD2 (6 bases). Trimming removed 5 bases from V and 6 bases from J, with 19 bases in between. This CDR3 has 15 amino acids. The CDR3 region is CASSHHGGRGKTQYF. CDR3 DNA: TGTGCCAGCAGTCACCACGGAGGGCGCGGAAAGACCCAGTACTTC.

The chain recombines TRBV29-1 with TRBJ2-7, with D maybe TRBD1 (6 bases). Germline loops: CDR1 SQVTM, CDR2 ANQGSEA. There are 12 residues in the CDR3. V was trimmed by 7 bases and J by 0 bases, leaving 10 bases between them. This CDR3 is CSGGPDSYEQYF. CDR3 DNA: TGCAGCGGGGGGCCCGACTCCTACGAGCAGTACTTC.

The rearrangement links TRBV7-9 to TRBJ2-7; 12 bases align to TRBD2. The V gene's germline CDR1 is SEHNR and CDR2 FQNEAQ (reference sequence). The CDR3 is 16 residues long. The V gene end was trimmed by 4 bases and the J gene end by 2 bases; junction bases not matched to a gene: 6. CDR3 residues: CASSSWTSGVPYEQYF. The DNA for the CDR3 is TGTGCCAGCAGCTCCTGGACTAGCGGGGTCCCCTACGAGCAGTACTTC.

CDR3 sequence (DNA): TGCAGTGTCCCCGATGTGACAGGGGGCTGGGAGACCCAGTACTTC. It specifies CSVPDVTGGWETQYF. The J gene is TRBJ2-5, the V gene TRBV20-1; 10 bases fit TRBD1. The CDR3 loop spans 15 amino acids. V lost 7 bases and J lost 5; bases outside the gene matches: 13. Per the germline V gene, CDR1 is DFQATT and CDR2 is SNEGSKA (reference sequence).

This clonotype was seen more than once but under ten times. CDR3 sequence reads: CASSLDVSYEQYF. CDR3 DNA sequence: TGTGCCAGCAGTTTAGACGTATCCTACGAGCAGTACTTC. The chain joins TRBV12-3 or TRBV12-4 to TRBJ2-7, with no clear D. The V gene lost 1 base and the J gene lost 1 base, with 5 bases spanning the gap. The CDR3 is made up of 13 amino acids.

CDR3 sequence: CASSGGLAGGPNTQYF. CDR3 DNA: TGTGCCAGCAGCGGCGGACTAGCGGGGGGGCCGAATACGCAGTATTTT. This chain uses TRBV7-2 with TRBJ2-3; 15 bases map to TRBD2. J gave up 7 bases and V 5 bases, and 7 bases lay outside the gene matches. CDR3 length equals 16 residues. Germline lookup yields CDR1 SGHTA and CDR2 FQGNSA.

The chain links TRBV25-1 to TRBJ2-1; 14 nucleotides align to TRBD2. Germline CDR1 and CDR2: MGHDK and SYGVNS. This CDR3 contains 20 residues. The J segment lost 5 bases and the V segment lost 2 bases, leaving 14 bases of the junction unmatched. CDR3 in amino acids: CASSEGVSTSGRAPDNEQFF. The CDR3 DNA reads TGTGCCAGCAGTGAAGGGGTATCGACTAGCGGGAGGGCACCGGACAATGAGCAGTTCTTC.

The chain recombines TRBV2 with TRBJ2-1; possibly TRBD2 for D (7 bases). The CDR3 has 17 residues. Trimming left V 5 bases short and J 6 bases short, with 23 bases between. The germline V gene has CDR1 SNHLY and CDR2 FYNNEI. This chain's CDR3 is CASSTQGKRGSSNEQFF. In DNA, the CDR3 is TGTGCCAGCAGTACCCAGGGGAAGCGGGGATCGAGCAATGAGCAGTTCTTC. Full variable domain (remainder filled in from reference TRBV2 and TRBJ2-1): EPEVTQTPSHQVTQMGQEVILRCVPISNHLYFYWYRQILGQKVEFLVSFYNNEISEKSEIFDDQFSVERPDGSNFTLKIRSTKLEDSAMYFCASSTQGKRGSSNEQFFGPGTRLTVL.

V is TRBV20-1 and J is TRBJ2-7; 10 nucleotides line up with TRBD2. Unmatched junction bases numbered 11, after V lost 3 bases and J lost 3 bases. This CDR3 is 16 amino acids long. Germline values: CDR1 DFQATT, CDR2 SNEGSKA (reference sequence). The CDR3 nucleotides are TGCAGTGCTAGTGGCCTAGCGGGGGCCGAAGTCTACGAGCAGTACTTC. Translated: CSASGLAGAEVYEQYF.

This clonotype has only a few counts. The V and J genes are TRBV9 and TRBJ1-2; the D gene is possibly TRBD1 (5 bases). Germline loops: CDR1 SGDLS, CDR2 YYNGEE. This CDR3 region has 13 residues. Trimming took 0 bases from V and 6 from J, leaving 9 bases between them. CDR3 loop: CASSVDQGHGYTF. The DNA of the CDR3 is TGTGCCAGCAGCGTAGATCAGGGCCATGGCTACACCTTC.

The chain is built from TRBV6-2 or TRBV6-3 and TRBJ2-7, with D perhaps TRBD2 (6 bases). V lost 4 bases to trimming and J lost 3 bases, with 13 bases between them. Germline V CDR1 and CDR2: MNHEY, SVGEGT. The CDR3 is made up of 14 amino acids. CDR3 sequence: CASSFGVEGYEQYF. For the CDR3, the DNA is TGTGCCAGCAGTTTCGGAGTGGAGGGCTACGAGCAGTACTTC.

The chain uses TRBV10-3 and TRBJ2-7; D gene uncertain. V lost 2 bases and J 2 bases, leaving 4 bases between the germline ends. The CDR3 contains 12 residues. Germline CDR1 is ENHRY and CDR2 is SYGVKD. In nucleotides, the CDR3 is TGTGCCATCAGTGAGAGGGCCTACGAGCAGTACTTC. The encoded protein is CAISERAYEQYF.

The gene calls are TRBV6-5 and TRBJ1-2; D ambiguous. From germline, CDR1 is MNHEY and CDR2 SVGAGI. Trimming removed 7 bases from V and 2 bases from J, with 11 bases in between. This CDR3 is built from 13 residues. The CDR3 DNA reads TGTGCCAGCACCCCGGCTGGGAACTATGGCTACACCTTC. Amino acids: CASTPAGNYGYTF.

A few counts support this clonotype. J is TRBJ2-1 and V is TRBV29-1, with D perhaps given as TRBD1 or TRBD2 (5 bases each). This CDR3 has 13 amino acids. Deletions cut 8 bases from V and 8 bases from J, with 19 bases between. The germline gives CDR1 SQVTM, CDR2 ANQGSEA. The CDR3 is CSLREGAHHEQFF. For the CDR3, the DNA is TGCAGCCTCCGGGAAGGGGCACACCATGAGCAGTTCTTC.

The V and J genes are TRBV5-1 and TRBJ1-1; D is possibly TRBD1 (5 bases). There are 16 residues in the CDR3. V was cut by 4 bases and J by 6 bases, with 22 bases left in between. CDR1 and CDR2 (germline): SGHRS, YFSETQ. The CDR3 loop reads CASSLGAGQIPSEAFF. In DNA, the CDR3 is TGCGCCAGCAGCCTTGGGGCCGGGCAGATTCCGTCTGAAGCTTTCTTT.

The chain uses TRBV15 and TRBJ1-2; D is ambiguous. V lost 7 bases and J lost 3, with 12 bases in between. The CDR3 extends over 13 amino acids. CDR1 is LNHNV, CDR2 YYDKDF, per germline (reference sequence). CDR3: CATKDAVDYGYTF. CDR3 in DNA: TGTGCCACCAAGGATGCAGTTGACTATGGCTACACCTTC.

The chain combines TRBV10-1 with TRBJ2-1; TRBD1 matches 7 bases. Germline CDR1 WNHNN, CDR2 SYGVQD (reference sequence). The length of the CDR3 is 14 residues. J lost 5 bases, V lost 6 bases, and 7 bases had no gene match. For the CDR3, the DNA is TGCGCCAGCAGCTCACAGGGGCTCCACAATGAGCAGTTCTTC. It translates to CASSSQGLHNEQFF.

This clonotype was observed a few times. The rearrangement joins TRBV10-3 to TRBJ2-1, with 10 bases that match TRBD1. Looked up from germline, CDR1 is ENHRY and CDR2 is SYGVKD. The junction had 0 bases not matched to a gene; V was cut back by 6 bases and J by 1 base. CDR3 length: 14 residues. CDR3 sequence (DNA): TGTGCCATCAGGGGACAGGGGTCCTACAATGAGCAGTTCTTC. This codes for CAIRGQGSYNEQFF.

The chain is built from TRBV20-1 and TRBJ2-7, with D possibly TRBD1 on 5 matching bases. The J call may be wrong; the DNA end is better matched by TRBJ2-4. Germline values: CDR1 DFQATT, CDR2 SNEGSKA (reference sequence). The CDR3 covers 13 residues. DNA of the CDR3: TGCAGTGCTAGGGTCCCCCCAGGGAACATTCAGTACTTC. It codes for CSARVPPGNIQYF.

The V gene is TRBV30, the J gene TRBJ2-5, with 7 bases identical to TRBD1. The junction had 11 bases not matched to a gene; V was cut back by 8 bases and J by 11 bases. CDR3 length: 11 residues. The germline V gene has CDR1 GTSNPN and CDR2 SVGIG (reference sequence). CDR3 protein: CAAGRGWEQYF. Written as DNA, the CDR3 is TGTGCCGCCGGCAGGGGGTGGGAGCAGTACTTC.

V is TRBV20-1 and J is TRBJ1-2, with D maybe TRBD1 (6 bases). Looked up from germline, CDR1 is DFQATT and CDR2 is SNEGSKA (reference sequence). Trimming stripped 3 bases from V and 2 bases from J, with 16 bases between. CDR3 length equals 15 residues. The chain's CDR3 is CSASPSRGRNYGYTF. CDR3 DNA: TGCAGTGCTAGTCCCTCCCGGGGGCGGAACTATGGCTACACCTTC.

This chain joins TRBV10-3 and TRBJ1-2, with unresolved D. The V gene's germline CDR1 is ENHRY and CDR2 SYGVKD. CDR3 length: 13 residues. V lost 6 bases, J lost 0 bases, and 8 bases lay in between. The CDR3 region is CAISGEANYGYTF. DNA for the CDR3: TGTGCCATCAGCGGGGAGGCTAACTATGGCTACACCTTC.

In this sample, this clonotype turned up a few times. V usage is TRBV6-6 and J usage is TRBJ1-1; 7 bases are shared with TRBD1. The V gene's germline CDR1 is MNHNY and CDR2 SVGAGI (reference sequence). With V trimmed by 5 bases and J by 1 base, 7 bases remained unmatched. The CDR3 is 15 residues long. Here the CDR3 reads CASSPHRGGNTEAFF. DNA for the CDR3: TGTGCCAGCAGTCCCCACAGGGGCGGGAACACTGAAGCTTTCTTT.

The rearrangement joins TRBV5-1 to TRBJ1-2; tentatively, D is TRBD1 (5 bases). Germline CDR1 and CDR2: SGHRS and YFSETQ. The length of the CDR3 is 14 residues. With 4 bases removed from V and 6 bases from J, the gap between germline ends came to 16 bases. The CDR3 is CASSEGARADGYTF. DNA for the CDR3: TGCGCCAGCAGCGAAGGGGCCAGGGCTGATGGCTACACCTTC. The full variable domain, completed using reference TRBV5-1 and TRBJ1-2, is KAGVTQTPRYLIKTRGQQVTLSCSPISGHRSVSWYQQTPGQGLQFLFEYFSETQRNKGNFPGRFSGRQFSNSRSEMNVSTLELGDSALYLCASSEGARADGYTFGSGTRLTVV.

The J gene is TRBJ2-1, the V gene TRBV7-3, with D perhaps matching TRBD1 (7 bases). Germline V CDR1 and CDR2: SGHTA, FQGTGA. CDR3 length: 14 residues. V was pared by 6 bases and J by 10 bases, with 19 bases between. The chain's CDR3 is CASSPGGLVHEQFF. Here the CDR3 DNA reads TGTGCCAGCAGTCCAGGGGGGCTCGTTCACGAGCAGTTCTTC. Based on the CDR3 plus reference TRBV7-3 and TRBJ2-1, the full variable domain is GAGVSQTPSNKVTEKGKYVELRCDPISGHTALYWYRQSLGQGPEFLIYFQGTGAADDSGLPNDRFFAVRPEGSVSTLKIQRTERGDSAVYLCASSPGGLVHEQFFGPGTRLTVL.

The chain joins TRBV6-1 to TRBJ1-2; no clear D. Germline V gene sequence: CDR1 MNHNS, CDR2 SASEGT. V was pared by 4 bases and J by 2 bases, with 11 bases between. The CDR3 consists of 14 residues. The CDR3 region is CASSGTRTNYGYTF. For the CDR3, the DNA is TGTGCCAGCAGTGGAACTCGGACGAACTATGGCTACACCTTC.